Below, one T cell receptor (beta chain) is given with its context. Antigen unknown. The CDR3 has 16 amino acids. V gave up 5 bases and J gave up 7 bases; unmatched junction bases: 10. Germline V gene data show CDR1 as SGHVS and CDR2 as FQNEAQ. The data derive from a study of T cell responses to AZD1222 COVID-19 vaccine. Assay used: immunoSEQ multiplex PCR; TCRdb lists only in-frame clones, some missing. The repertoire holds around 130,000 clones, with about 91% as singletons. Study-wide findings and caveats: Clonal diversity was possibly underestimated, and the donors were mostly white British, with more females. Targeting of unmutated variant regions was reportedly seen in nearly half of spike-specific TCRs. CD4 TCRs covered the whole spike, strongest at regions 160-218 and 743-854.

The sample was peripheral blood, taken on day 0 of AZD1222 vaccination. This chain connects TRBV7-8 to TRBJ2-7; 14 bases line up with TRBD2. The receptor was derived from an adult in good health. CDR3 region: CASSPSRLAGGQEQYF. The CDR3 bases are TGTGCCAGCAGCCCCAGCCGACTAGCGGGAGGGCAAGAGCAGTACTTC.